This T cell receptor (beta chain) appears in the sequencing data of a study of siplizumab effects on memory and regulatory T cells (dated by TCRdb to the late 2010s). For context, the study as a whole: The effect of the anti-CD2 antibody siplizumab on alloreactive T-cell subsets was examined in allogeneic mixed lymphocyte reactions constructed from human PBMCs.

Overall study results and their limits: Among mappable alloreactive CD4+ clones, an average Treg-derived fraction of about 69% was observed with siplizumab, compared with around 28% in control reactions. Greater diversity appeared to be present in unstimulated naive T cells than in memory T cells, and a substantial contribution to the alloresponse seemed to be made by naive cells. Because sequences below about 10^-5 frequency were poorly captured, only a minor fraction of alloreactive clones could be mapped to unstimulated subsets. The cumulative frequency of alloreactive sequences that could be traced back to unstimulated CD4+ memory T cells was significantly reduced by siplizumab. About 75-95% of proliferating CD4+ or CD8+ clones could not be given a naive or memory phenotype. Whether proliferating Tregs from siplizumab cultures actually had suppressive function was not functionally confirmed.

The CDR3 has 14 amino acids, counting the end cysteine and phenylalanine. Of the read, only the CDR3 DNA is kept; its 42 bases are in frame from base 1. Trimming removed 4 bases from V and 1 base from J, leaving 10 bases between the germline ends. Looking up the germline V gene yields CDR1 MNHEY and CDR2 SVGAGI. TCRbeta CDR3 sequencing was performed on sorted unstimulated T cells and on proliferating T cells recovered from mixed lymphocyte reactions. Fresh whole blood from approximately 10 HLA-typed healthy donors was used to isolate PBMCs. Library construction relied on the immunoSEQ multiplex PCR assay. Each sample had 80,000 to 100,000 TCR templates assayed by the deep sequencing platform. Genomic DNA extracted from sorted T cells was used for TCRbeta CDR3 sequencing. Per the authors' processing: Clonal analysis of TCRbeta CDR3 data was done in the R programming language. Alloreactive CD4+ and CD8+ clones were identified by comparing unstimulated samples to CFSE-low samples taken after the reaction. Regulatory or non-regulatory origin was assigned to alloreactive CD4+ clones by matching of sequences to sorted unstimulated Treg and non-Treg repertoires. TCRdb retrieved this table from immuneACCESS and kept in-frame rearrangements only. Not all clones are present; in checked studies, unresolved V genes account for under half, and no reason is known for the remainder. V and J calls and clone size are given by that table; D and trimming were obtained from the DNA. Counted in this sample were over 90,000 clones; roughly 90% of them appeared once. Of the sample, 0.9% to 1.4% falls within the top ten clones.

Concerning this clone itself: Its antigen specificity is not known. No base-level quality is on record; no much larger clone is a single base apart.

The chain employs TRBV6-5 and TRBJ1-1, and TRBD1 may be the D gene, going by 5 matching bases. The sequence was obtained from a human donor in good health. Sequencing was done on a sample of CD4+ T cells sorted from blood. The CDR3 region: CASSFLDRNTEAFF. The sequenced DNA is TGTGCCAGCAGTTTTTTAGACAGGAACACTGAAGCTTTCTTT.